What follows describes a single T cell receptor (beta chain). The germline V and J ends were trimmed by 0 bases and 1 base, with 9 bases remaining between them. The CDR3 covers 15 residues. Germline assignment: CDR1 MNHEY and CDR2 SVGAGI. Original processing methods: Amplification from reference gene primers served as the basis for estimated nucleated cell counts. Produced via immunoSEQ multiplex PCR; TCRdb's table is partial and in-frame only. V, J and clone size are taken as reported in that table, and D and trimming were inferred from the DNA itself. The sample has some 200,000 clones; about 85% are singletons. Recruitment covered 25 or so US areas and drew participants whose ages spanned about 18 to 100 years. The sample comes from a study of blood T cell repertoires in COVID-19. Study as a whole: T cells, B-cell-depleted T cells, or PBMCs supplied cDNA or gDNA.

Sequences were obtained from PBMCs or T cells enriched from blood (not recorded which). The chain uses TRBV6-5 and TRBJ1-1, with D hard to call. This TCR was sampled from a woman aged 25 to 39 who had recovered from COVID-19. The CDR3 coding sequence is TGTGCCAGCAGTTACTCCGAGGCGACGAACACTGAAGCTTTCTTT. It yields the protein CASSYSEATNTEAFF.